This TCR beta chain came from a study of CD8+CD57+ T cells in acquired aplastic anemia. General study points: Patient and control CD8+ Simpson's diversity was not significantly different.

Notes on this clonotype: As yet, its antigen is unknown.

The CDR3 runs 12 residues. From germline, CDR1 is GTSNPN and CDR2 SVGIG (reference sequence). The ends were cut back, 1 base at V and 6 bases at J, with 8 bases in the middle. CDR3 and TCR beta VDJ profiling relied on a genomic DNA template. TCRdb redid the calling of the reads with MiXCR, one entry per CDR3 protein. The profile shows roughly 150,000 distinct CDR3 sequences, 40% to 55% of them singletons. Sequencing was done on patients that had shown CD8+CD57+ cell expansion by flow cytometry. The chain links TRBV30 to TRBJ2-3, with D hard to call. The sequencing sample was made of sorted CD4+, CD8+, or CD8+CD57+ T cells (not recorded which) from PBMCs. The sequence was obtained from a human donor with aplastic anemia. This chain's CDR3 is CAWSESRDTQYF. Written as DNA, the CDR3 is TGTGCCTGGAGTGAGAGCCGGGATACGCAGTATTTT.